The TCR beta chain under discussion was sequenced for a study of blood T cell repertoires in COVID-19. In the study overall: Acute and convalescent COVID-19 specimens originated in the United States, Italy and Spain. T cells, B-cell-depleted T cells, or PBMCs provided the cDNA or gDNA that served as material.

Original processing methods: Reference gene primer amplification yielded estimated nucleated cell counts. TCRdb's copy holds only in-frame clones and misses some; the assay was immunoSEQ multiplex PCR. D and trimming come from the DNA, and the V and J calls and clone size come from that table. The sample carries 35,000 to 40,000 clones, over 75% recorded once. Sequenced input: peripheral blood. The sequence came from a man in his 70s with active COVID-19.

DNA of the CDR3: TGCGCCAGCAGCCAAGGACTCTCTTCGAACACCGGGGAGCTGTTTTTT. Translating it yields CASSQGLSSNTGELFF. The chain links TRBV4-3 to TRBJ2-2; D is uncertain. Germline loops: CDR1 LGHNA, CDR2 YSLEER. V shed 1 base and J shed 0 bases, with 9 bases lying between them. The CDR3 covers 16 residues.